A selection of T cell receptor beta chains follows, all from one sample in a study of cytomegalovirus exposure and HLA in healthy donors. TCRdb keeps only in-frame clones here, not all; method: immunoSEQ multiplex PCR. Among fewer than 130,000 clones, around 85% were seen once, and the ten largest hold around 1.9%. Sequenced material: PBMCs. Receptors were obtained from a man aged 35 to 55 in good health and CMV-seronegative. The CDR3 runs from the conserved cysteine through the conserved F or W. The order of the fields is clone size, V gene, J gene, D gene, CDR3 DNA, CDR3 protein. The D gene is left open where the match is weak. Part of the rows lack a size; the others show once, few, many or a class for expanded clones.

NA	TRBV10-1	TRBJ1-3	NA	TGCGCCAGCAGTGAGGTGGGGGGTGGAAACACCATATATTTT	CASSEVGGGNTIYF
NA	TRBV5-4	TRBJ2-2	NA	TGTGCCAGCAGCTTGTGGCAGATCACCGGGGAGCTGTTTTTT	CASSLWQITGELFF
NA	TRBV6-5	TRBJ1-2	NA	TGTGCCAGTAGCCAACTACTCAACTATGGCTACACCTTC	CASSQLLNYGYTF
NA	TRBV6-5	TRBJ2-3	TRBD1	TGTGCCAGCAGCGCTATAACGGGACAGACAGATACGCAGTATTTT	CASSAITGQTDTQYF
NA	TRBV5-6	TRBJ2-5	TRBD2	TGTGCCAGCAGCTCCGGACTAGCGGGGGGGCAAGAGACCCAGTACTTC	CASSSGLAGGQETQYF
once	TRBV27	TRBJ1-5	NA	TGTGCCAGATCCTATCAGCCCCAGCATTTT	CARSYQPQHF
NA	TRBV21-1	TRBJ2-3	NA	TGTGCCAGCAGCAAAGCGCAGGGACAGGGGCGCCCAGATACGCAGTATTTT	CASSKAQGQGRPDTQYF
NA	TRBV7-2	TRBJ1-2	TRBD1	TGTGCCAGCAGCTTACTCGGACAGGGGGCGCGCGGCTACACCTTC	CASSLLGQGARGYTF
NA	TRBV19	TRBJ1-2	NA	TGTGCCAGTAGTATAGATGGCAGGGCTGGCTACACCTTC	CASSIDGRAGYTF
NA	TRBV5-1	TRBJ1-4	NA	TGCGCCAGCAGCTTGGCCGGGGTAGTGGGTGAAAAACTGTTTTTT	CASSLAGVVGEKLFF
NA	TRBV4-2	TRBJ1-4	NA	TGTGCCAGCAGCCAAGATAGGGGGGGGGCGGCTAATGAAAAACTGTTTTTT	CASSQDRGGAANEKLFF
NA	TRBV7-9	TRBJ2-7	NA	TGTGCCAGCAGCTCCGCCGGGACTCTAGCTTACGAGCAGTACTTC	CASSSAGTLAYEQYF